This TCR beta chain was recovered during a study of T cells in tumors after PD-1 blockade (dated by TCRdb to about 2019). For the wider study: Exclusion criteria were prior checkpoint blockade, use of systemic immunosuppressants, or recent radiotherapy or other anti-cancer therapy within 4 weeks. Paired single-cell RNA and TCR sequencing was performed on site-matched tumors from BCC or SCC patients before and after anti-PD-1 therapy. Ongoing daily vismodegib 150 mg was also given to a subset of patients during anti-PD-1 treatment. Patients were treated with either pembrolizumab 200 mg every 3 weeks or cemiplimab 350 mg every 2 weeks. To compare clonotypes in blood versus tumor, bulk TCR sequencing was run on roughly 11 peripheral blood samples drawn from 4 or 5 patients. RECIST version 1.1 was used to evaluate clinical response. An average of 113,528 TCR templates (range roughly 22,000-290,000) and 36,536 unique clonotypes was obtained for peripheral blood samples.

Genomic DNA extracted from tumor biopsies or peripheral blood was used for bulk TCRbeta sequencing, with input ranging from about 616 ng to 6,500 ng. Every patient had histologically proven advanced or metastatic basal or squamous cell carcinoma and was a poor candidate for surgical resection. The basal cell carcinoma cohort comprised fewer than 12 patients, of whom about eight had bulk tumor TCR sequencing. From the cysteine through the phenylalanine, the CDR3 covers 16 amino acids. Only the CDR3 region is kept as DNA, spanning 48 bases read in frame from base 1. CDR1 and CDR2 were assigned from the germline V gene as SGHRS and YFSETQ. From V the trimming removes 3 bases and from J it removes 2 bases, while the gene matches leave 5 bases of the junction unaccounted for. The immunoSEQ platform was used to carry out deep TCRbeta sequencing. For the original study's pipeline: Only productive rearrangements were exported from the immunoSEQ Analyzer for downstream analysis. T cell phenotypes were assigned to bulk TCRbeta clonotypes by matching the clonotypes to single-cell RNA+TCR-seq clones with the same TCRbeta sequence. Tumor enrichment of a clone was calculated by dividing the clone's tumor frequency by the clone's PBMC frequency, both taken from bulk TCR sequencing. TCRs were sorted with GLIPH into specificity groups, meaning clusters of distinct TCRs that share CDR3 motifs and likely recognize common antigens. The table was pulled from immuneACCESS by TCRdb, which kept in-frame rearrangements only. Such tables lose some clones; where checked, under half of the loss comes from unresolved V genes, and the rest has no known cause. That table supplies the V and J calls and clone size; D and trimming were determined from the DNA. The table for this sample lists 15,000 to 25,000 clones; over 70% of them were counted only once. Of the sample, 20% to 30% falls within the top ten clones.

The paper's findings and limits, for the study overall: Roughly two fifths of tumor TCR clonotypes were detected in blood, and some novel exhausted tumor clones were observed in pre-treatment blood, which was taken as suggesting peripheral recruitment. The source of novel T cell clones was not identified and could include lymphoid organs or rare unexpanded clones within the tumor or its periphery.

Turning to this clone: Its specific antigen is unknown. No much larger clonotype is one base removed from it; base qualities were not supplied.

The chain is encoded by TRBV5-1 joined to TRBJ2-3; 11 bases in the junction line up with TRBD2. The origin of this receptor is a human donor with advanced basal cell or squamous cell carcinoma (not recorded which). This sample comprised PBMCs, obtained after anti-PD-1 therapy. The nucleotide sequence reads TGCGCCAGCAGCTATACTAGCGGGGGATACACAGATACGCAGTATTTT. Translated, this is CASSYTSGGYTDTQYF.